The 5 T cell receptor beta chains reported below all come from one sample, sequenced in a study of blood T cell repertoires in COVID-19. Sequencing used immunoSEQ multiplex PCR; TCRdb keeps in-frame clones, though not all of them. The profile shows around 260,000 clones, over 80% of them singletons. Sequenced sample: peripheral blood. All receptors derive from a woman aged 65 to 85 with COVID-19, enrolled during active disease.

This chain links TRBV29-1 with TRBJ2-7; TRBD1 aligns across 8 bases. Germline V gene sequence: CDR1 SQVTM, CDR2 ANQGSEA. CDR3 length: 14 residues. The junction had 9 bases not matched to a gene; V was cut back by 4 bases and J by 4 bases. This CDR3 is CSVVPGQGAYEQYF. In DNA form, the CDR3 reads TGCAGCGTTGTACCCGGGCAGGGGGCTTACGAGCAGTACTTC.

The V and J genes are TRBV5-6 and TRBJ1-1; TRBD1 might be the D (6 bases). Germline CDR1 is SGHDT and CDR2 is YYEEEE. The CDR3 is 16 amino acids. The ends were cut back, 4 bases at V and 9 bases at J, with 25 bases in the middle. The CDR3 is CASSTGHRGTAKKAFF. CDR3 DNA: TGTGCCAGCAGCACTGGACATAGGGGGACCGCAAAAAAAGCTTTCTTT. Filled out from reference TRBV5-6 and TRBJ1-1, the complete variable domain reads DAGVTQSPTHLIKTRGQQVTLRCSPKSGHDTVSWYQQALGQGPQFIFQYYEEEERQRGNFPDRFSGHQFPNYSSELNVNALLLGDSALYLCASSTGHRGTAKKAFFGQGTRLTVV.

The chain links TRBV4-2 to TRBJ2-5, with 10 bases identical to TRBD2. The CDR3 loop spans 16 amino acids. Germline CDR1 LGHNA, CDR2 YNFKEQ. Trimming at V came to 1 base and at J to 5 bases, leaving 7 bases not matched to a gene. CDR3 nucleotides: TGTGCCAGCAGCCAAGGGTCCTCTAGCGGGGGCGAGACCCAGTACTTC. Protein sequence: CASSQGSSSGGETQYF.

About this clone: This same CDR3 is encoded by further DNA sequences in the sample. The chain combines TRBV28 with TRBJ2-7; no clear D. The germline gives CDR1 MDHEN, CDR2 SYDVKM. V shed 6 bases and J shed 0 bases, with 6 bases lying between them. The CDR3 is 12 amino acids. The CDR3 DNA is TGTGCCAGCAGCTCCTCCTCCTACGAGCAGTACTTC. Translating gives CASSSSSYEQYF.

The J gene is TRBJ2-7, the V gene TRBV6-1, with 9 bases identical to TRBD2. The CDR3 spans 14 residues. Germline V CDR1 and CDR2: MNHNS, SASEGT. V shed 2 bases and J 2 bases; nucleotides not matched to a gene: 1. CDR3 loop: CASSESSGAYEQYF. The CDR3 nucleotides read TGTGCCAGCAGTGAATCTAGCGGGGCCTACGAGCAGTACTTC.